The 24 T cell receptor beta chains reported below all come from one sample, sequenced in a study of T-cell memory formation after mild COVID-19. A single record per CDR3 protein comes from TCRdb applying MiXCR to the 5' RACE reads. The sample lists some 320,000 distinct CDR3 sequences; around 15% were seen once. Sequenced sample: PBMCs or a T cell subset sorted from them (not recorded which). These TCRs come from a man between 18 and 35 years old who had mild COVID-19 (a few samples of this study predate the infection). Cell type and time point are not known.

Only a few counts were recorded for this clonotype. The chain carries TRBV27 and TRBJ2-7, with D possibly TRBD1 on 6 matching bases. Trimming left V 2 bases short and J 5 bases short, with 13 bases between. The CDR3 consists of 14 residues. The V gene's germline CDR1 is MNHEY and CDR2 SMNVEV (reference sequence). CDR3 nucleotide sequence: TGTGCCAGCAGTTTAGGGGGCACACCCGACGAGCAGTACTTC. Translation: CASSLGGTPDEQYF.

The V and J genes are TRBV7-3 and TRBJ2-3; D assignment may be TRBD1 or TRBD2 (5 bases each). The CDR3 spans 14 residues. Germline V lookup: CDR1 SGHTA, CDR2 FQGTGA. Trimming left V 5 bases short and J 1 base short, with 10 bases between. Written as DNA, the CDR3 is TGTGCCAGCAGCCTTTGGGACGGCACAGATACGCAGTATTTT. Translation gives CASSLWDGTDTQYF.

This clonotype was seen more than once but under ten times. The genes are TRBV10-2 and TRBJ2-2; TRBD2 aligns across 10 bases. The CDR3 spans 14 residues. The V gene's germline CDR1 is WSHSY and CDR2 SAAADI. V lost 9 bases and J lost 5; bases outside the gene matches: 6. The CDR3 nucleotides are TGCGCCAGTCAGCGGGGGGGCCAAACCGGGGAGCTGTTTTTT. Translation gives CASQRGGQTGELFF.

This clonotype was seen more than once but under ten times. The chain joins TRBV5-1 to TRBJ1-2; 7 positions agree with TRBD1. Germline V gives CDR1 SGHRS, CDR2 YFSETQ. V lost 5 bases, J lost 2 bases, and 6 bases stayed unmatched. The CDR3 consists of 14 residues. The CDR3 region is CASREQGLNYGYTF. For the CDR3, the DNA is TGCGCCAGCAGAGAACAGGGGTTGAACTATGGCTACACCTTC.

This clonotype has a handful of counts. The chain links TRBV20-1 to TRBJ2-2; 8 positions agree with TRBD2. The CDR3 runs to 16 residues. V lost 0 bases to trimming and J lost 5 bases; unmatched junction nucleotides: 8. Germline lookup yields CDR1 DFQATT and CDR2 SNEGSKA (reference sequence). CDR3 in amino acids: CSARDPGGGRTGELFF. DNA of the CDR3: TGCAGTGCTAGAGACCCGGGGGGGGGCCGAACCGGGGAGCTGTTTTTT.

This clonotype appeared many times. The rearrangement joins TRBV4-2 to TRBJ2-1, with 10 bases aligning to TRBD2. Germline CDR1 reads LGHNA; CDR2 reads YNFKEQ. The CDR3 has 16 amino acids. Losses at the gene ends were 4 bases for V and 4 bases for J; bases not matched to a gene: 7. CDR3 nucleotide sequence: TGTGCCAGCAGCCCAGGTAGCGGGGGGACTTACAATGAGCAGTTCTTC. Its protein is CASSPGSGGTYNEQFF.

DNA for the CDR3: TGTGCCAGCAGTGCCCAGGGGGCCGCTGGCTACACCTTC. This encodes CASSAQGAAGYTF. The V call is TRBV28, the J call TRBJ1-2; the match to TRBD1 covers 8 bases. Germline loops: CDR1 MDHEN, CDR2 SYDVKM. The J segment lost 7 bases and the V segment lost 5 bases, leaving 6 bases of the junction unmatched. This CDR3 region has 13 residues.

This clonotype was seen a few times. This chain connects TRBV6-5 to TRBJ2-7; D might be TRBD1 or TRBD2, each matching 5 bases. Looked up from germline, CDR1 is MNHEY and CDR2 is SVGAGI. The CDR3 length is 13 residues. Trimming cost V 6 bases and J 5 bases, with 14 bases left between them. CDR3 residues: CASRGVGRDEQYV. CDR3 nucleotides: TGTGCCAGCAGGGGGGTAGGGCGGGACGAGCAGTACGTC.

This clonotype was detected ten times or more. The chain carries TRBV12-3 or TRBV12-4 and TRBJ2-7; D may correspond to TRBD1 or TRBD2 (5 bases each). This CDR3 spans 14 amino acids. The V and J ends lost 4 bases and 3 bases respectively, with 13 bases between them. CDR3 sequence (DNA): TGTGCCAGCAGTTCAGGGACCGGGTTCTACGAGCAGTACTTC. It specifies CASSSGTGFYEQYF.

This clonotype was found a few times. This sequence joins TRBV12-1 and TRBJ1-6; TRBD1, the table's D call, lacks a check against the DNA. TRBV12-1 represents a pseudogene. The CDR3 extends over 12 amino acids. CDR3 nucleotide sequence: TGTGCCAGCAGCTTTGTCAGGGCTCCCCTCCACTTT. The encoded protein is CASSFVRAPLHF.

This clonotype was picked up many times. The rearrangement links TRBV6-5 to TRBJ1-5; no clear D. The CDR3 is 15 residues long. Trimming pared 0 bases from V and 3 bases from J, leaving 9 bases between. Germline CDR1 and CDR2: MNHEY and SVGAGI. CDR3 protein: CASSYSPDHNQPQHF. CDR3 nucleotide sequence: TGTGCCAGCAGTTACTCTCCAGATCACAATCAGCCCCAGCATTTT.

This rearrangement joins TRBV4-3 to TRBJ2-5; unclear D gene. The ends were cut back, 1 base at V and 4 bases at J, with 10 bases in the middle. Per germline, CDR1 LGHNA and CDR2 YSLEER. The CDR3 is 14 amino acids. The CDR3 region has the DNA TGCGCCAGCAGCCAAGGCCCCGTCCGAGAGACCCAGTACTTC. It translates to CASSQGPVRETQYF.

This clonotype has more than one count but fewer than ten. J is TRBJ1-1 and V is TRBV9, with TRBD1 identical over 8 bases. The CDR3 has 15 residues. Germline V gene lookup returns CDR1 SGDLS and CDR2 YYNGEE. Trimming removed 4 bases from V and 3 bases from J; junction bases left unmatched: 8. DNA of the CDR3: TGTGCCAGCAGCCCCGACAGGGGTTGGGACACTGAAGCTTTCTTT. Protein product: CASSPDRGWDTEAFF.

The chain is built from TRBV12-5 and TRBJ1-5, with 9 bases that match TRBD1. Germline loops: CDR1 LGHNT, CDR2 FRNRAP. This CDR3 contains 20 residues. With V trimmed by 6 bases and J by 0 bases, 18 bases remained unmatched. Written as DNA, the CDR3 is TGTGCTAGTGGAACAGGGGGCCGGGGGTTGATGGGTTATAGCAATCAGCCCCAGCATTTT. Amino acid sequence: CASGTGGRGLMGYSNQPQHF.

The chain has TRBV24-1 and TRBJ1-1, with D possibly being TRBD1 (5 bases). Per the germline V gene, CDR1 is KGHDR and CDR2 is SFDVKD. V was trimmed by 5 bases and J by 1 base, leaving 13 bases between them. CDR3 length: 15 amino acids. This CDR3 reads CATSGSGGGNTEAFF. The CDR3 DNA is TGTGCCACCAGTGGGTCTGGCGGGGGGAACACTGAAGCTTTCTTT.

The V gene is TRBV19, the J gene TRBJ2-3; D is possibly TRBD2 (6 bases). Trimming pared 3 bases from V and 1 base from J, leaving 8 bases between. CDR3 size: 14 residues. Per the germline V gene, CDR1 is LNHDA and CDR2 is SQIVND (reference sequence). The chain's CDR3 is CASSMGGGTDTQYF. The CDR3 nucleotides are TGTGCCAGTAGTATGGGCGGGGGCACAGATACGCAGTATTTT.

The rearrangement uses TRBV5-1 and TRBJ1-4; D not certain. The germline gives CDR1 SGHRS, CDR2 YFSETQ. This CDR3 is 15 amino acids long. V was shortened by 4 bases and J by 8 bases, with 18 bases between the two germline ends. CDR3 bases: TGCGCCAGCAGCCCGGATGTGGGGTTTGGAGAAAAACTGTTTTTT. Its protein product is CASSPDVGFGEKLFF. The full variable domain, rest sourced from reference TRBV5-1 and TRBJ1-4, is KAGVTQTPRYLIKTRGQQVTLSCSPISGHRSVSWYQQTPGQGLQFLFEYFSETQRNKGNFPGRFSGRQFSNSRSEMNVSTLELGDSALYLCASSPDVGFGEKLFFGSGTQLSVL.

The rearrangement links TRBV12-5 to TRBJ1-1; unclear D gene. The CDR3 covers 11 residues. Germline loops: CDR1 LGHNT, CDR2 FRNRAP. The ends were cut back, 5 bases at V and 6 bases at J, with 7 bases in the middle. Written as DNA, the CDR3 is TGTGCTAGTGGTCCCGCTTCTGAAGCTTTCTTT. As protein: CASGPASEAFF.

The chain combines TRBV7-9 with TRBJ1-1, with TRBD1 as a possible D gene (6 bases). Germline CDR1 and CDR2: SEHNR and FQNEAQ (reference sequence). The germline V and J ends were trimmed by 6 bases and 1 base, with 15 bases remaining between them. The CDR3 has 15 residues. The CDR3: CASRGGGSANTEAFF. The CDR3 nucleotides are TGTGCCAGCAGGGGAGGGGGAAGTGCGAACACTGAAGCTTTCTTT.

This clonotype showed up just a few times. The chain carries TRBV30 and TRBJ2-7; tentative D call: TRBD2 (6 bases). Trimming took 4 bases from V and 2 from J, leaving 12 bases between them. The CDR3 has 13 residues. From germline, CDR1 is GTSNPN and CDR2 SVGIG (reference sequence). The CDR3 loop reads CAWTSGGTYEQYF. Here the CDR3 DNA reads TGTGCCTGGACGTCCGGGGGAACCTACGAGCAGTACTTC.

In the case of this clonotype: The junction does not match germline at one end; this may be a read error. The gene calls are TRBV2 and TRBJ1-2; perhaps TRBD1 as D (5 bases). Per the germline V gene, CDR1 is SNHLY and CDR2 is FYNNEI. This CDR3 has 14 amino acids. In DNA form, the CDR3 reads TGTGCCAGCAGTGAAGGCCAGGGAGCCTATCGCTACACCTTC. This translates into CASSEGQGAYRYTF.

The rearrangement links TRBV13 to TRBJ2-5; 7 bases are a match to TRBD2. This CDR3 has 14 amino acids. Looked up from germline, CDR1 is PRHDT and CDR2 is FYEKMQ (reference sequence). J lost 1 base, V lost 5 bases, and 4 bases had no gene match. The chain's CDR3 is CASSVAGFQETQYF. The DNA for the CDR3 is TGTGCCAGCAGCGTAGCGGGCTTCCAAGAGACCCAGTACTTC.

The sample holds many counts of this clonotype. The chain couples TRBV6-5 to TRBJ1-5, with a tentative D call TRBD1 (5 bases). Trimming pared 7 bases from V and 6 bases from J, leaving 19 bases between. This CDR3 contains 15 residues. Per the germline V gene, CDR1 is MNHEY and CDR2 is SVGAGI. The CDR3 here is CASKQRGVGGQPQHF. Written as DNA, the CDR3 is TGTGCCAGCAAACAGAGAGGGGTGGGAGGTCAGCCCCAGCATTTT.

This chain uses TRBV7-9 with TRBJ2-7; 8 bases align to TRBD2. The CDR3 is 15 amino acids. V shed 2 bases, J shed 0 bases, and the junction held 3 bases outside the gene matches. CDR1 and CDR2 (germline): SEHNR, FQNEAQ (reference sequence). The CDR3 DNA reads as TGTGCCAGCAGCTTAACTAGCGGCATCTCCTACGAGCAGTACTTC. Translated: CASSLTSGISYEQYF.